The 8 T cell receptor beta chains given below trace back to one sample, sequenced in a study of T cell responses to AZD1222 COVID-19 vaccine. Sequenced by immunoSEQ multiplex PCR; TCRdb stores in-frame clones only, minus some. The profile shows tens of thousands of clones, roughly 90% of them singletons. Sequencing used peripheral blood, obtained 28 days after the second AZD1222 dose. These receptors all stem from an adult who received the AZD1222 COVID-19 vaccine.

This chain connects TRBV6-5 to TRBJ2-1, with a tentative D call TRBD2 (6 bases). The V gene lost 8 bases and the J gene lost 1 base, with 15 bases spanning the gap. The CDR3 is made up of 15 amino acids. The germline V gene encodes CDR1 MNHEY and CDR2 SVGAGI. The CDR3 region has the DNA TGTGCCAGCCGGCGGGAAGCGATATCCTACAATGAGCAGTTCTTC. Translation gives CASRREAISYNEQFF.

The chain couples TRBV19 to TRBJ1-6; D ambiguous. The germline V gene encodes CDR1 LNHDA and CDR2 SQIVND (reference sequence). V lost 7 bases to trimming and J lost 0 bases, with 16 bases between them. This CDR3 has 17 amino acids. DNA for the CDR3: TGTGCCAGTACGGAAGCAGAACCAAGCTCCTATAATTCACCCCTCCACTTT. This encodes CASTEAEPSSYNSPLHF.

This clone was seen only once. V gene TRBV6-6 combines with J gene TRBJ1-6; D might be TRBD1 (6 bases). Germline CDR1 reads MNHNY; CDR2 reads SVGAGI (reference sequence). Trimming took off 4 bases at V and 7 bases at J, with 17 bases between the two ends. The CDR3 covers 16 residues. The DNA for the CDR3 is TGTGCCAGCAGTTCGGCCGGGGGCGGGGGGAATTCACCCCTCCACTTT. Its translation is CASSSAGGGGNSPLHF.

The chain recombines TRBV5-4 with TRBJ1-5; D is unclear. Germline V gene data show CDR1 as SGHNT and CDR2 as YYREEE (reference sequence). V was clipped by 5 bases and J by 9 bases, with 18 bases between them. The CDR3 length is 14 residues. CDR3: CASRAGPSAGPQHF. The CDR3 nucleotides read TGTGCCAGCAGGGCGGGCCCCTCGGCGGGGCCCCAGCATTTT.

The chain is built from TRBV28 and TRBJ1-6; TRBD1 might be the D (6 bases). Trimming removed 3 bases from V and 9 bases from J, with 15 bases in between. The CDR3 has 15 amino acids. CDR1 and CDR2 from the germline V gene are MDHEN and SYDVKM. This chain's CDR3 is CASSFRQAPGSPLHF. DNA for the CDR3: TGTGCCAGCAGTTTCCGACAGGCCCCAGGTTCACCCCTCCACTTT.

V is TRBV4-1 and J is TRBJ2-4, with D unclear. Germline values: CDR1 MGHRA, CDR2 YSYEKL. CDR3 length: 17 residues. V gave up 0 bases and J gave up 0 bases, with 12 bases separating them. The CDR3 spells CASSQEGLLLAKNIQYF. CDR3 bases: TGCGCCAGCAGCCAAGAGGGATTATTACTAGCCAAAAACATTCAGTACTTC.

The chain has TRBV10-1 and TRBJ2-5, with D perhaps matching TRBD1 (6 bases). Germline-derived CDR1 and CDR2 are WNHNN and SYGVQD (reference sequence). This CDR3 has 15 residues. V was clipped by 6 bases and J by 5 bases, with 19 bases between them. DNA for the CDR3: TGCGCCAGCAGGGTCGGGATTCCGAGGGGGGAGACCCAGTACTTC. Its protein product is CASRVGIPRGETQYF.

This chain links TRBV7-3 with TRBJ2-3, with TRBD2 matching 7 bases. Losses at the gene ends were 2 bases for V and 4 bases for J; bases not matched to a gene: 6. The CDR3 runs 15 residues. Germline V gene lookup returns CDR1 SGHTA and CDR2 FQGTGA. The CDR3 protein is CASSLSDGRPDTQYF. CDR3 DNA: TGTGCCAGCAGCTTATCGGACGGGAGGCCAGATACGCAGTATTTT.